One and the same sample provided the 26 T cell receptor beta chains below, sequenced in a study (dated by TCRdb to between 2015 and 2017). Library construction relied on multiplex PCR. Instrument on record: Ion Torrent PGM. For the approximately 25-patient analysis, adaptor-ligated barcode primers were used to amplify TRBV12-4/TRBJ1-2 clonotypes. TCRdb reanalyzed the raw reads on its own, using fastp at Q25 for trimming and MiXCR for clone calling, and kept in-frame beta chains. Entries are consolidated by CDR3 protein sequence, retaining the most common genes and DNA. In all, the sample holds some 2,000 distinct CDR3 sequences, and roughly 1.3% of those were seen once. Around 21% of the sample goes to the ten largest clones. The sequenced material came from naive CD4+ T cells sorted from blood. Reading the label with the study, this specimen's cell subset or site is: naive CD4+ T cells, CD4+CD45RA+CD25-. The receptors originated from a female donor with breast cancer.

This clonotype was observed at least ten times. This chain connects TRBV12-3 or TRBV12-4 to TRBJ1-2, with D unclear. The CDR3 covers 14 residues. V lost 5 bases, J lost 4 bases, and 14 bases lay in between. The CDR3: CASSPHRFIYGYTF. The DNA for the CDR3 is TGTGCCAGCAGTCCTCACCGGTTTATCTATGGCTACACCTTC.

By frequency in the sample, this clonotype is medium-sized (0.01 to 0.1%). This chain uses TRBV12-3 or TRBV12-4 with TRBJ1-2; D is unresolved. V was trimmed by 0 bases and J by 3 bases, leaving 8 bases between them. The CDR3 loop spans 14 amino acids. The CDR3 loop is CASSLAGRDYGYTF. DNA for the CDR3: TGTGCCAGCAGTTTAGCAGGTCGAGACTATGGCTACACCTTC.

This clonotype is medium-sized within its sample. This rearrangement joins TRBV12-3 or TRBV12-4 to TRBJ1-2; D not certain. Trimming cost V 4 bases and J 1 base, with 13 bases left between them. The CDR3 is 15 residues long. CDR3 residues: CASSSGLRDNYGYTF. CDR3 nucleotides: TGTGCCAGCAGTTCTGGGCTGAGGGATAACTATGGCTACACCTTC.

Sample share makes this clonotype medium-sized. The chain's CDR3 is CASSARRYGYTF. CDR3 coding DNA: TGTGCCAGCAGTGCCAGGAGATATGGCTACACCTTC. The chain links TRBV12-3 or TRBV12-4 to TRBJ1-2; D remains ambiguous. The CDR3 totals 12 residues. Trimming removed 5 bases from V and 5 bases from J, with 9 bases in between.

In its sample, this clonotype is medium-sized. The chain combines TRBV12-3 or TRBV12-4 with TRBJ1-2, with D tentatively TRBD1 (6 bases). The CDR3 contains 13 residues. V was shortened by 2 bases and J by 7 bases, with 11 bases between the two germline ends. The DNA for the CDR3 is TGTGCCAGCAGTTTATTGGGACATCTTGGCTACACCTTC. Its translation: CASSLLGHLGYTF.

By share, this clonotype ranks as medium-sized. This sequence joins TRBV12-3 or TRBV12-4 and TRBJ1-2; D ambiguous. This CDR3 is built from 14 residues. V was shortened by 6 bases and J by 6 bases, with 17 bases between the two germline ends. The CDR3 loop reads CASSPSPGADGYTF. The CDR3 DNA reads as TGTGCCAGCAGCCCGAGTCCGGGCGCGGATGGCTACACCTTC.

There are many counts of this clonotype. Here the CDR3 reads CASSLDFGGYTF. The DNA of the CDR3 is TGTGCCAGCAGTTTAGATTTTGGTGGCTACACCTTC. The chain has TRBV12-3 or TRBV12-4 and TRBJ1-2; D is undetermined. The CDR3 loop spans 12 amino acids. The ends were cut back, 1 base at V and 7 bases at J, with 7 bases in the middle.

Ten or more counts support this clonotype. An end of the junction does not agree with germline; a read error may underlie this. The DNA of the CDR3 is TGTGCCAGCAGTCCGGACAGGGACTACGGCTACACCTTC. Translating gives CASSPDRDYGYTF. The chain combines TRBV12-3 or TRBV12-4 with TRBJ1-2; 8 nucleotides match TRBD1. The length of the CDR3 is 13 residues.

This clonotype rates as medium-sized. This chain uses TRBV12-3 or TRBV12-4 with TRBJ1-2; 7 nucleotides match TRBD1. J gave up 4 bases and V 5 bases, and 4 bases lay outside the gene matches. The CDR3 sequence is 13 residues long. The CDR3 DNA reads TGTGCCAGCAGTGAGACAGGGTCCTATGGCTACACCTTC. Translating gives CASSETGSYGYTF.

This clonotype ranks as medium-sized (0.01 to 0.1%). This chain links TRBV12-3 or TRBV12-4 with TRBJ1-2; 7 positions match TRBD1. The CDR3 contains 14 residues. Losses at the gene ends were 5 bases for V and 7 bases for J; bases not matched to a gene: 10. CDR3 DNA: TGTGCCAGCAGTCCGCGCCCGGGACAGAGTGGCTACACCTTC. It yields the protein CASSPRPGQSGYTF.

This clonotype is medium-sized by share. The gene calls are TRBV12-3 or TRBV12-4 and TRBJ1-2; tentative D call: TRBD1 (6 bases). The CDR3 length is 14 residues. V lost 6 bases and J 2 bases, leaving 13 bases between the germline ends. The CDR3 protein is CASRTTGQNYGYTF. The CDR3, as DNA: TGTGCCAGCAGGACAACAGGACAGAACTATGGCTACACCTTC.

This clonotype is medium-sized (0.01 to 0.1%) by share. The CDR3 reads CASRSRDRVTGGYTF. The CDR3 DNA follows: TGTGCCAGCAGGAGCCGGGACAGGGTAACGGGTGGCTACACCTTC. V gene TRBV12-3 or TRBV12-4 combines with J gene TRBJ1-2, with 9 positions matching TRBD1. The J segment lost 7 bases and the V segment lost 6 bases, leaving 12 bases of the junction unmatched. The CDR3 length is 15 residues.

This clonotype counts as medium-sized. The J gene is TRBJ1-2, the V gene TRBV12-3 or TRBV12-4, with D unclear. Trimming took off 6 bases at V and 4 bases at J, with 12 bases between the two ends. This CDR3 has 13 amino acids. CDR3 loop: CASRSALGYGYTF. The CDR3 nucleotides read TGTGCCAGCAGAAGCGCTCTAGGCTATGGCTACACCTTC.

The CDR3 sequence: CASSSQGDHGYTF. CDR3 nucleotide sequence: TGTGCCAGCAGTTCACAGGGAGATCATGGCTACACCTTC. The genes are TRBV12-3 or TRBV12-4 and TRBJ1-2; possibly TRBD1 for D (6 bases). Trimming took 4 bases from V and 6 from J, leaving 12 bases between them. There are 13 residues in the CDR3.

This clonotype is medium-sized within its sample. The genes are TRBV12-3 or TRBV12-4 and TRBJ1-2, with D maybe TRBD1 (6 bases). Trimming pared 1 base from V and 5 bases from J, leaving 11 bases between. The CDR3 has 14 amino acids. CDR3 loop: CASSLGEGQYGYTF. DNA for the CDR3: TGTGCCAGCAGTTTAGGTGAAGGACAGTATGGCTACACCTTC.

V is TRBV12-3 or TRBV12-4 and J is TRBJ1-2; D remains unclear. The CDR3 is made up of 12 amino acids. Trimming removed 5 bases from V and 5 bases from J, with 9 bases in between. CDR3 sequence: CASSETGYGYTF. Here the CDR3 DNA reads TGTGCCAGCAGTGAAACTGGGTATGGCTACACCTTC.

This clonotype rates as medium-sized. The CDR3 region has the DNA TGTGCCAGCAGTCCCACAGGAGCAGGTGGCTACACCTTC. Encoded protein: CASSPTGAGGYTF. The chain is built from TRBV12-3 or TRBV12-4 and TRBJ1-2; maybe TRBD1 (5 bases). Between the trimmed V and J ends, which lost 5 bases and 7 bases, there was a span of 14 bases. The length of the CDR3 is 13 residues.

In this sample, this clonotype is medium-sized. The V call is TRBV12-3 or TRBV12-4, the J call TRBJ1-2; D may be TRBD1 (5 bases). The CDR3 covers 17 residues. V gave up 2 bases and J gave up 2 bases, with 18 bases separating them. This chain's CDR3 is CASSLRQGRRPNYGYTF. CDR3 in DNA: TGTGCCAGCAGTTTACGGCAGGGTAGGCGACCGAACTATGGCTACACCTTC.

In this sample, this clonotype is medium-sized (0.01 to 0.1%). The J gene is TRBJ1-2, the V gene TRBV12-3 or TRBV12-4; D is unclear. The CDR3 length is 9 residues. The V and J ends lost 10 bases and 8 bases respectively, with 8 bases between them. The CDR3 DNA reads TGTGCCACCGGAAGAGGCTACACCTTC. Translation gives CATGRGYTF.

This clonotype was detected ten times or more. The V gene is TRBV12-3 or TRBV12-4, the J gene TRBJ1-2; 9 bases align to TRBD1. Unmatched junction bases numbered 6, after V lost 7 bases and J lost 3 bases. This CDR3 comprises 14 residues. CDR3 sequence: CASTRDRAHYGYTF. For the CDR3, the DNA is TGTGCCAGCACCCGGGACAGGGCCCACTATGGCTACACCTTC.

This clonotype is medium-sized in the sample. Here the CDR3 DNA reads TGTGCCAGCAGTTTAAGCAGCTATGGCTACACCTTC. As protein: CASSLSSYGYTF. The chain combines TRBV12-3 or TRBV12-4 with TRBJ1-2; D not certain. The CDR3 has 12 residues. Trimming cost V 2 bases and J 4 bases, with 5 bases left between them.

This clonotype is medium-sized within its sample. The chain employs TRBV12-3 or TRBV12-4 and TRBJ1-2, with a tentative D call TRBD1 (6 bases). The CDR3 covers 13 residues. V was pared by 6 bases and J by 2 bases, with 10 bases between. DNA for the CDR3: TGTGCCAGCAGCACAGGACAGAACTATGGCTACACCTTC. Translated: CASSTGQNYGYTF.

By sample share, this clonotype is medium-sized. The chain employs TRBV12-3 or TRBV12-4 and TRBJ1-2; D perhaps matches TRBD1 (5 bases). V lost 10 bases to trimming and J lost 0 bases, with 15 bases between them. This CDR3 is built from 14 residues. The CDR3 DNA reads as TGTGCCACCCGACCGCGGGGCGCTAACTATGGCTACACCTTC. This gives the protein CATRPRGANYGYTF.

The chain recombines TRBV12-3 or TRBV12-4 with TRBJ1-2; no clear D gene. Trimming shortened V by 4 bases and J by 3 bases, and 3 bases separated the two germline ends. The CDR3 length is 11 residues. The CDR3 here is CASSSDYGYTF. CDR3 coding DNA: TGTGCCAGCAGTTCTGACTATGGCTACACCTTC.

By its share, this clonotype is large. V and J are TRBV12-3 or TRBV12-4 and TRBJ1-2; no reliable D call. V was cut by 8 bases and J by 4 bases, with 5 bases left in between. The CDR3 is 10 amino acids. CDR3 region: CASWFYGYTF. Written as DNA, the CDR3 is TGTGCCAGCTGGTTCTATGGCTACACCTTC.

The CDR3 reads CASSPTYLGFPRRYTF. The DNA of the CDR3 is TGTGCCAGCAGCCCTACGTACCTAGGATTTCCGAGACGCTACACCTTC. The chain employs TRBV12-3 or TRBV12-4 and TRBJ1-2; no clear D gene. There are 16 residues in the CDR3. The V end was cut by 6 bases, the J end by 9 bases, with 26 bases between.